Below, one T cell receptor beta chain is given with its context. V gave up 4 bases and J gave up 5 bases, with 9 bases separating them. This CDR3 comprises 13 residues. Germline V gives CDR1 WNHNN, CDR2 SYGVQD (reference sequence). The sample originates from a study of blood T cell repertoires in COVID-19. As processed by the authors: Reference gene primer amplification in the assay estimated nucleated cell counts. Sequenced by immunoSEQ multiplex PCR; TCRdb stores in-frame clones only, minus some. V and J calls and clone size are given by that table; D and trimming were obtained from the DNA. This sample has approximately 290,000 clones, with roughly nine tenths found just once.

The receptor comes from a woman aged 30 to 39 with COVID-19, enrolled during active disease. The rearrangement joins TRBV10-1 to TRBJ1-5; maybe TRBD1 (5 bases). What was sequenced was peripheral blood. The CDR3 spells CASSAGLDQPQHF. CDR3 sequence (DNA): TGCGCCAGCAGTGCAGGGCTTGATCAGCCCCAGCATTTT.